Only one count was recorded for the clone carrying this T cell receptor (beta chain). Original handling: Estimated nucleated cell counts came from reference gene primer amplification. TCRdb's copy holds only in-frame clones and misses some; the assay was immunoSEQ multiplex PCR. V, J and clone size reflect that table, while D and trimming were determined from the DNA. The table has about 150,000 clones, approximately 83% seen once. The sample comes from a study of blood T cell repertoires in COVID-19. Whole-study context: Donors in the United States, Italy and Spain gave samples during acute or convalescent COVID-19. PBMCs, B-cell-depleted T cells, or T cells were the source of the cDNA or gDNA that made up the material.

The germline CDR1 and CDR2 sequences are SGHTA and FQGNSA. Trimming shortened V by 5 bases and J by 5 bases, and 8 bases separated the two germline ends. CDR3 length: 12 residues. Sequenced input: peripheral blood. This TCR derives from a woman older than 75 with acute or convalescent COVID-19. V is TRBV7-2 and J is TRBJ2-3; D ambiguous. This CDR3 is CASSPSGDTQYF. The CDR3 nucleotides read TGTGCCAGCAGCCCCAGTGGAGATACGCAGTATTTT.